These 15 T cell receptor beta chains originate from one sample sequenced in a study of T cells in Graves' hyperthyroidism and ophthalmopathy. The TCR beta CDR3 regions underwent amplification using RNA transcripts as the source. First-round RT-PCR of the TCR CDR3 relied on the HTBI primer set. TCRdb itself ran the multiplex PCR reads through MiXCR, one entry per CDR3 protein. The sample consists of 300,000 to 450,000 distinct CDR3 sequences, over 11% of them appearing once. Source material: blood. These receptors all come from a woman aged 60-75 years with Graves' hyperthyroidism.

This clonotype was seen ten or more times. The V gene is TRBV7-9, the J gene TRBJ2-5; 8 bases are a match to TRBD1. The germline V gene has CDR1 SEHNR and CDR2 FQNEAQ (reference sequence). The CDR3 extends over 14 amino acids. The V segment lost 3 bases and the J segment 5 bases; nucleotides outside the gene matches: 5. CDR3 sequence reads: CASSLTDRAETQYF. The CDR3 nucleotides are TGTGCCAGCAGCTTGACGGACAGGGCGGAGACCCAGTACTTC.

This clonotype has more than one count but fewer than ten. The chain links TRBV6-6 to TRBJ2-7; D is perhaps TRBD1 or TRBD2 (5 bases each). The CDR3 runs to 14 residues. V lost 0 bases and J 9 bases, leaving 15 bases between the germline ends. Germline V gene lookup returns CDR1 MNHNY and CDR2 SVGAGI (reference sequence). CDR3 amino acids: CASSYSIGAGGQYF. As DNA, the CDR3 is TGTGCCAGCAGTTACTCGATCGGGGCCGGTGGGCAGTACTTC.

The table lists this clonotype with many counts. The chain is built from TRBV6-2 or TRBV6-3 and TRBJ2-7; weak D call: TRBD2 (5 bases). Trimming shortened V by 6 bases and J by 2 bases, and 17 bases separated the two germline ends. Germline V gene data show CDR1 as MNHEY and CDR2 as SVGEGT. The CDR3 runs 15 residues. CDR3 protein: CASRPLDGEPYEQYF. Written as DNA, the CDR3 is TGTGCCAGCAGGCCCCTGGACGGGGAGCCCTACGAGCAGTACTTC.

This clonotype was counted between two and nine times. V gene TRBV5-1 combines with J gene TRBJ1-2; possibly TRBD1 for D (5 bases). Germline CDR1 and CDR2: SGHRS and YFSETQ. This CDR3 has 14 residues. V shed 4 bases and J shed 2 bases, with 12 bases lying between them. The CDR3 reads CASSPDSLNYGYTF. The CDR3 coding sequence is TGCGCCAGCAGCCCCGACAGCCTCAACTATGGCTACACCTTC.

Only a few counts were recorded for this clonotype. This rearrangement joins TRBV12-3 or TRBV12-4 to TRBJ2-3; a possible D gene is TRBD1 (5 bases). The CDR3 runs to 14 residues. The germline V and J ends were trimmed by 7 bases and 0 bases, with 11 bases remaining between them. The CDR3 reads CASTLDISTDTQYF. The DNA of the CDR3 is TGTGCCAGCACCCTGGACATTAGCACAGATACGCAGTATTTT.

This clonotype was seen a few times. This chain joins TRBV6-1 and TRBJ2-7, with a tentative D call TRBD2 (6 bases). Trimming shortened V by 8 bases and J by 7 bases, and 24 bases separated the two germline ends. Germline values: CDR1 MNHNS, CDR2 SASEGT. CDR3 length: 15 amino acids. The CDR3 protein is CASSEARWQGGEQYF. CDR3 in DNA: TGTGCCAGCTCCGAAGCAAGGTGGCAGGGAGGAGAGCAGTACTTC.

This clonotype occurred many times. The chain is built from TRBV27 and TRBJ2-7; 8 positions agree with TRBD2. Losses at the gene ends were 2 bases for V and 1 base for J; bases not matched to a gene: 4. The germline CDR1 and CDR2 sequences are MNHEY and SMNVEV (reference sequence). CDR3 size: 15 residues. CDR3 sequence: CASSLRGLVSYEQYF. The CDR3 bases are TGTGCCAGCAGTTTAAGGGGACTAGTTTCCTACGAGCAGTACTTC.

The V call is TRBV4-2, the J call TRBJ1-1; no clear D gene. V was clipped by 0 bases and J by 11 bases, with 16 bases between them. In germline, CDR1 is LGHNA, CDR2 YNFKEQ. The CDR3 runs to 14 residues. The CDR3 coding sequence is TGTGCCAGCAGCCAAGAAGGAGTAGACACGACCGCTTTCTTT. Translated, it gives CASSQEGVDTTAFF.

V gene TRBV5-6 combines with J gene TRBJ2-2; 11 bases line up with TRBD2. The CDR3 runs to 16 residues. The ends lost 4 bases at V and 3 bases at J; junction bases unmatched: 5. Germline V gives CDR1 SGHDT, CDR2 YYEEEE. The CDR3 sequence: CASSVGTSGDTGELFF. The CDR3 DNA follows: TGTGCCAGCAGCGTGGGGACTAGCGGTGACACCGGGGAGCTGTTTTTT.

Ten or more counts support this clonotype. The chain uses TRBV18 and TRBJ2-7; TRBD2 matches at 11 bases. Germline V gene sequence: CDR1 KGHSH, CDR2 LQKENI. This CDR3 has 15 amino acids. The V and J ends lost 6 bases and 3 bases, in that order; junction bases with no gene match: 7. CDR3 bases: TGTGCCAGCTCTCTTACTAGCGGGAGCTTCTACGAGCAGTACTTC. This translates into CASSLTSGSFYEQYF.

V is TRBV5-1 and J is TRBJ1-4, with D tentatively TRBD1 (5 bases). The V end was cut by 5 bases, the J end by 6 bases, with 17 bases between. The CDR3 is made up of 15 amino acids. Looked up from germline, CDR1 is SGHRS and CDR2 is YFSETQ. In nucleotides, the CDR3 is TGCGCCAGCAGACCGGATGGCCAGGGTGATGAAAAACTGTTTTTT. Amino acids: CASRPDGQGDEKLFF.

This clonotype was recorded at least ten times. CDR3 sequence reads: CASGPDSQNNYGYTF. In DNA form, the CDR3 reads TGTGCTAGTGGTCCGGACAGCCAGAACAACTATGGCTACACCTTC. This chain uses TRBV12-5 with TRBJ1-2, with a weak D call TRBD1 (6 bases). The V end was cut by 5 bases, the J end by 2 bases, with 15 bases between. The CDR3 spans 15 residues. Germline lookup yields CDR1 LGHNT and CDR2 FRNRAP.

In this sample, this clonotype turned up a few times. CDR3 residues: CASSQARVARRTGELFF. CDR3 DNA: TGCGCCAGCAGCCAAGCCAGGGTTGCGCGTCGCACCGGGGAGCTGTTTTTT. J is TRBJ2-2 and V is TRBV4-1; tentative D call: TRBD1 (5 bases). CDR3 size: 17 residues. The germline V gene has CDR1 MGHRA and CDR2 YSYEKL. The ends were cut back, 1 base at V and 4 bases at J, with 16 bases in the middle.

The rearrangement uses TRBV29-1 and TRBJ1-1; D ambiguous. The CDR3 covers 13 residues. Germline values: CDR1 SQVTM, CDR2 ANQGSEA. With 2 bases removed from V and 6 bases from J, the gap between germline ends came to 13 bases. The CDR3, as DNA: TGCAGCGTTGAAAGGTCAGTGGAAGCTGAAGCTTTCTTT. Translation: CSVERSVEAEAFF.

The gene calls are TRBV6-1 and TRBJ1-2, with D possibly TRBD1 on 5 matching bases. The CDR3 length is 14 residues. Trimming pared 8 bases from V and 2 bases from J, leaving 15 bases between. From germline, CDR1 is MNHNS and CDR2 SASEGT. The CDR3 DNA is TGTGCCAGCGCCCTAATGGGGGGGAACTATGGCTACACCTTC. As protein: CASALMGGNYGYTF.